This entry lists 22 T cell receptor beta chains sequenced from one sample in a study of T cell responses to AZD1222 COVID-19 vaccine. TCRdb keeps only in-frame clones here, not all; method: immunoSEQ multiplex PCR. The data hold some 130,000 clones, with roughly 84% observed a single time. The sequencing used peripheral blood, collected on day 0 of AZD1222 vaccination. The receptor source for this set is an adult in good health.

The chain recombines TRBV7-9 with TRBJ1-2; 7 bases fit TRBD1. V shed 7 bases, J shed 8 bases, and the junction held 10 bases outside the gene matches. Germline CDR1 reads SEHNR; CDR2 reads FQNEAQ (reference sequence). The CDR3 has 13 residues. Written as DNA, the CDR3 is TGTGCCAGCAATCCCGGGACAGTTAACGGCTACACCTTC. Translation gives CASNPGTVNGYTF.

This clone was observed a few times. V gene TRBV3-1 (or the pseudogene TRBV3-2) combines with J gene TRBJ1-2, with D perhaps matching TRBD1 (5 bases). The CDR3 loop spans 19 amino acids. V lost 0 bases and J lost 1, with 21 bases in between. Germline assignment: CDR1 LGHDT and CDR2 YNNKEL (reference sequence). The CDR3: CASSQDHRNPDPYNYGYTF. The CDR3 nucleotides are TGTGCCAGCAGCCAAGATCACAGGAACCCAGACCCCTATAACTATGGCTACACCTTC.

This clone was picked up one time. V usage is TRBV4-1 and J usage is TRBJ2-2; D unresolved. Germline-derived CDR1 and CDR2 are MGHRA and YSYEKL. V was cut by 3 bases and J by 1 base, with 6 bases left in between. The CDR3 totals 14 residues. The CDR3 DNA is TGCGCCAGCAGCCAGGGTTTGAACACCGGGGAGCTGTTTTTT. Protein: CASSQGLNTGELFF.

This clone was found once. The gene calls are TRBV7-3 and TRBJ2-1; 9 bases are shared with TRBD2. The CDR3 runs to 16 residues. V shed 2 bases, J shed 9 bases, and the junction held 11 bases outside the gene matches. Germline CDR1 reads SGHTA; CDR2 reads FQGTGA. The DNA of the CDR3 is TGTGCCAGCAGCTTAGGAGCGGGGGGTTTGAATCGTGAGCAGTTCTTC. Residues: CASSLGAGGLNREQFF. The entire variable domain, with the rest obtained from reference TRBV7-3 and TRBJ2-1, is as follows: GAGVSQTPSNKVTEKGKYVELRCDPISGHTALYWYRQSLGQGPEFLIYFQGTGAADDSGLPNDRFFAVRPEGSVSTLKIQRTERGDSAVYLCASSLGAGGLNREQFFGPGTRLTVL.

The chain is built from TRBV28 and TRBJ1-1; D unresolved. Germline CDR1 MDHEN, CDR2 SYDVKM. This CDR3 is 13 amino acids long. Trimming left V 4 bases short and J 6 bases short, with 12 bases between. CDR3 nucleotide sequence: TGTGCCAGCAGTTCGTTGGGTCTGCCTGAAGCTTTCTTT. Translating gives CASSSLGLPEAFF.

The V gene is TRBV5-8, the J gene TRBJ1-2; D is unresolved. V was clipped by 0 bases and J by 3 bases, with 9 bases between them. CDR1 SGHTS and CDR2 YDEGEE come from the germline V gene. This CDR3 contains 14 residues. The CDR3 reads CASSLVAIDYGYTF. DNA for the CDR3: TGTGCCAGCAGCTTGGTTGCCATCGACTATGGCTACACCTTC.

The chain joins TRBV28 to TRBJ1-5; D remains ambiguous. This CDR3 is 14 amino acids long. The germline CDR1 and CDR2 sequences are MDHEN and SYDVKM. Between the trimmed V and J ends, which lost 6 bases and 5 bases, there was a span of 14 bases. The CDR3 reads CASRIGRIDQPQHF. DNA of the CDR3: TGTGCCAGCAGGATCGGACGGATAGATCAGCCCCAGCATTTT.

J is TRBJ2-2 and V is TRBV20-1; no definite D call. The CDR3 is 11 residues long. The germline CDR1 and CDR2 sequences are DFQATT and SNEGSKA (reference sequence). The V and J ends lost 0 bases and 5 bases respectively, with 1 base between them. The CDR3 sequence is CSARDTGELFF. The CDR3 DNA reads as TGCAGTGCTAGAGATACCGGGGAGCTGTTTTTT.

This chain joins TRBV28 and TRBJ1-2; 10 bases line up with TRBD1. The germline V gene encodes CDR1 MDHEN and CDR2 SYDVKM. With V trimmed by 5 bases and J by 5 bases, 2 bases remained unmatched. The CDR3 is 13 amino acids. CDR3 nucleotides: TGTGCCAGCAGTGGACAGGGGGTTTATGGCTACACCTTC. Translating gives CASSGQGVYGYTF.

This rearrangement joins TRBV6-1 to TRBJ1-2; no clear D gene. The CDR3 spans 13 residues. Germline loops: CDR1 MNHNS, CDR2 SASEGT. V lost 0 bases, J lost 3 bases, and 5 bases lay in between. The CDR3 DNA reads TGTGCCAGCAGTGAAGCGCTTGACTATGGCTACACCTTC. Its protein product is CASSEALDYGYTF.

This clone has just a few counts. The chain employs TRBV6-1 and TRBJ1-5; possible D gene TRBD1, 5 bases. Trimming took off 0 bases at V and 0 bases at J, with 9 bases between the two ends. The CDR3 runs 16 residues. Germline V gene lookup returns CDR1 MNHNS and CDR2 SASEGT. DNA of the CDR3: TGTGCCAGCAGTGAAGCCGGGGCCTATAGCAATCAGCCCCAGCATTTT. This translates into CASSEAGAYSNQPQHF.

The genes are TRBV18 and TRBJ1-5; possible D gene TRBD1, 6 bases. The CDR3 has 14 amino acids. V dropped 4 bases and J dropped 3 bases, with 10 bases sitting between them. Germline V lookup: CDR1 KGHSH, CDR2 LQKENI. CDR3 sequence reads: CASSQTGPNQPQHF. The CDR3 DNA follows: TGTGCCAGCTCACAGACAGGACCCAATCAGCCCCAGCATTTT.

The V and J genes are TRBV10-3 and TRBJ1-1, with 7 bases lining up with TRBD1. The germline CDR1 and CDR2 sequences are ENHRY and SYGVKD. V gave up 10 bases and J gave up 2 bases; unmatched junction bases: 10. The CDR3 totals 14 residues. The CDR3 spells CATAATGVNTEAFF. CDR3 bases: TGTGCCACGGCGGCTACAGGGGTAAACACTGAAGCTTTCTTT.

The chain is built from TRBV29-1 and TRBJ2-1; D gene unclear. Trimming pared 6 bases from V and 3 bases from J, leaving 6 bases between. Per germline, CDR1 SQVTM and CDR2 ANQGSEA. The CDR3 runs 11 residues. CDR3 sequence: CSVRGYNEQFF. As DNA, the CDR3 is TGCAGCGTAAGAGGCTACAATGAGCAGTTCTTC.

This clone was counted a few times. The rearrangement links TRBV7-9 to TRBJ1-6; 11 bases match TRBD1. V was clipped by 5 bases and J by 10 bases; unmatched bases: 4. From germline, CDR1 is SEHNR and CDR2 FQNEAQ (reference sequence). This CDR3 has 14 amino acids. The chain's CDR3 is CASSPGQGASPLHF. Here the CDR3 DNA reads TGTGCCAGCAGCCCAGGACAGGGGGCATCACCCCTCCACTTT.

V is TRBV5-1 and J is TRBJ2-4; weak D call: TRBD1 (6 bases). Germline assignment: CDR1 SGHRS and CDR2 YFSETQ. The CDR3 is made up of 13 amino acids. V was clipped by 1 base and J by 10 bases, with 12 bases between them. The CDR3 here is CASSLTQGLIQYF. CDR3 bases: TGCGCCAGCAGCTTGACACAGGGATTGATTCAGTACTTC.

This chain uses TRBV7-2 with TRBJ1-2; weak D call: TRBD1 (6 bases). Trimming cost V 1 base and J 14 bases, with 20 bases left between them. The CDR3 spans 14 residues. From germline, CDR1 is SGHTA and CDR2 FQGNSA. As DNA, the CDR3 is TGTGCCAGCAGCTTAGAGTGGGACAAGCCTCACGGTACCTTC. Amino acid sequence: CASSLEWDKPHGTF.

The count of this clone is one. This chain joins TRBV28 and TRBJ1-2; D perhaps matches TRBD1 (5 bases). This CDR3 region has 13 residues. Germline V lookup: CDR1 MDHEN, CDR2 SYDVKM. Between the trimmed V and J ends, which lost 6 bases and 4 bases, there was a span of 12 bases. The CDR3: CASSGTAGYGYTF. The CDR3 coding sequence is TGTGCCAGCAGCGGGACCGCCGGCTATGGCTACACCTTC.

Concerning this clone: This sample includes further DNA sequences coding for the same CDR3. The V call is TRBV18, the J call TRBJ1-1; D ambiguous. This CDR3 is 13 amino acids long. Trimming pared 1 base from V and 1 base from J, leaving 4 bases between. CDR1 is KGHSH, CDR2 LQKENI, per germline. CDR3 residues: CASSPQKNTEAFF. The CDR3 bases are TGTGCCAGCTCACCACAGAAGAACACTGAAGCTTTCTTT.

The chain carries TRBV19 and TRBJ1-1; tentative D call: TRBD1 (5 bases). The CDR3 has 15 residues. The germline V and J ends were trimmed by 3 bases and 0 bases, with 11 bases remaining between them. CDR1 LNHDA and CDR2 SQIVND come from the germline V gene (reference sequence). CDR3 DNA: TGTGCCAGTAGTATGTACGGACATCTGAACACTGAAGCTTTCTTT. Encoded protein: CASSMYGHLNTEAFF.

The V gene is TRBV5-5, the J gene TRBJ1-3; a weak D match, TRBD1 (6 bases). Trimming removed 4 bases from V and 4 bases from J, with 15 bases in between. In germline, CDR1 is SGHKS, CDR2 YYEKEE (reference sequence). This CDR3 is built from 15 residues. The CDR3: CASSPGGGAGNTIYF. The CDR3 DNA is TGTGCCAGCAGCCCGGGAGGGGGAGCCGGAAACACCATATATTTT.

In this sample, this clone turned up once. The chain couples TRBV28 to TRBJ1-2; D not certain. The CDR3 length is 14 residues. Germline loops: CDR1 MDHEN, CDR2 SYDVKM. V was clipped by 3 bases and J by 3 bases, with 11 bases between them. The CDR3 bases are TGTGCCAGCAGTTTGGGTCGTATGGACTATGGCTACACCTTC. Translated: CASSLGRMDYGYTF.